These T cell receptor beta chains were read from a single sample in a study of blood T cell repertoires in COVID-19. Assay: immunoSEQ multiplex PCR; the TCRdb copy retains only in-frame clones and omits some. Of fewer than 300,000 clones in the sample, 80% to 90% are singletons; the top ten hold more than 4%. Sequenced sample: PBMCs or T cells enriched from blood (not recorded which). All receptors come from a woman in her twenties or thirties who had recovered from COVID-19. Each CDR3 is given with its conserved first and last residue.

>TRBV5-5|TRBJ1-1
CASSLQENTEAFF
>TRBV18|TRBJ1-1
CASSPRPGRGHTEAFF
>TRBV6-5|TRBJ1-1
CASIPRGGAEAFF
>TRBV6-5|TRBJ1-3
CASVTGNTIYF
>TRBV28|TRBJ1-2
CASRPGQGGSGYTF
>TRBV7-2|TRBJ2-2
CAVQGAGFTTNTGELFF
>TRBV9|TRBJ1-3
CASSDAGGSGNTIYF
>TRBV27|TRBJ2-5
CASRLAGGPETQYF
>TRBV7-8|TRBJ2-7
CASSFQGLWYEQYF
>TRBV18|TRBJ2-3
CASSPGLAGPSSTDTQYF